One and the same sample provided the 2 T cell receptor beta chains below, sequenced in a study of T cell changes during pregnancy in multiple sclerosis. TCRdb's table, derived via immunoSEQ multiplex PCR, lists solely in-frame clones and lacks some. The sample has tens of thousands of clones; around 93% are singletons. This specimen was CD8+ T cells from peripheral blood mononuclear cells, taken in the second trimester of pregnancy. The receptors here all came from a female donor with multiple sclerosis, enrolled in a pregnancy study.

This chain joins TRBV6-1 and TRBJ2-7; 9 nucleotides agree with TRBD1. This CDR3 comprises 15 residues. Germline assignment: CDR1 MNHNS and CDR2 SASEGT. With 1 base clipped from V and 4 bases from J, the junction kept 5 bases outside the gene matches. CDR3 region: CASSEEWTGVYEQYF. CDR3 DNA sequence: TGTGCCAGCAGTGAAGAATGGACAGGGGTATACGAGCAGTACTTC.

The chain uses TRBV5-6 and TRBJ2-1; the D gene is possibly TRBD2 (6 bases). There are 13 residues in the CDR3. Germline values: CDR1 SGHDT, CDR2 YYEEEE. Trimming took 4 bases from V and 8 from J, leaving 13 bases between them. The CDR3 spells CASSPTSSHEQFF. The CDR3 bases are TGTGCCAGCAGCCCGACTAGTTCCCATGAGCAGTTCTTC. The full variable domain, with the rest looked up from reference TRBV5-6 and TRBJ2-1, is DAGVTQSPTHLIKTRGQQVTLRCSPKSGHDTVSWYQQALGQGPQFIFQYYEEEERQRGNFPDRFSGHQFPNYSSELNVNALLLGDSALYLCASSPTSSHEQFFGPGTRLTVL.